This is a list of T cell receptor beta chains from one sample in a study of CD8+CD57+ T cells in acquired aplastic anemia. TCRdb fed the reads into MiXCR, producing one record per CDR3 protein. The sample has 150,000 to 180,000 distinct CDR3 sequences; about 48% are singletons. The sequenced sample was sorted CD4+, CD8+, or CD8+CD57+ T cells (not recorded which) from PBMCs. These receptors all come from a human donor with aplastic anemia. CDR3s include the opening cysteine and the closing phenylalanine or tryptophan. Fields, in order: D gene, J gene, V gene, clone size, CDR3 protein, CDR3 DNA. The D gene is left open where the match is weak. Only some rows state a clone size, as once, few, many or a class for expanded clones.

-	TRBJ1-2	TRBV15	-	CATSTERYGYTF	TGTGCCACCAGCACAGAAAGATATGGCTACACCTTC
TRBD1	TRBJ1-1	TRBV10-3	-	CATRTGTTEAFF	TGTGCCACGAGGACAGGGACCACTGAAGCTTTCTTT
-	TRBJ2-7	TRBV15	-	CATSRFTGQIPQSYEQYF	TGTGCCACCAGCAGATTCACAGGTCAGATCCCCCAAAGCTACGAGCAGTACTTC
TRBD2	TRBJ2-3	TRBV20-1	-	CSARHPGLAWDTQYF	TGCAGCGCTAGACACCCCGGACTAGCATGGGATACGCAGTATTTT
-	TRBJ2-2	TRBV5-6	-	CAGSPGTGELFF	TGTGCCGGCAGCCCCGGGACCGGGGAGCTGTTTTTT
-	TRBJ2-7	TRBV2	-	CASSPGGRYEQYF	TGTGCCAGCAGTCCGGGGGGCCGGTACGAGCAGTACTTC
-	TRBJ1-2	TRBV19	-	CASSIQGVGYGYTF	TGTGCCAGTAGTATACAGGGTGTTGGCTATGGCTACACCTTC
-	TRBJ1-2	TRBV2	-	CASGLFANYGYTF	TGTGCCAGCGGCCTGTTTGCTAACTATGGCTACACCTTC
TRBD1	TRBJ1-2	TRBV20-1	many	CSARAGGAFGYTF	TGCAGTGCTAGAGCAGGGGGCGCGTTTGGCTACACCTTC
TRBD1	TRBJ2-1	TRBV6-5	many	CASSSRTGGSNEQFF	TGTGCCAGCAGTTCACGGACAGGGGGGTCCAATGAGCAGTTCTTC
-	TRBJ1-4	TRBV24-1	-	CATSEGGNEKLFF	TGTGCCACCAGTGAAGGGGGAAATGAAAAACTGTTTTTT
TRBD2	TRBJ2-1	TRBV11-1	many	CASSLGEVGAGRYEQFF	TGTGCCAGCAGCTTAGGAGAGGTGGGAGCGGGAAGATATGAGCAGTTCTTC
TRBD1	TRBJ2-2	TRBV20-1	many	CSARRTGGSANTGELFF	TGCAGTGCTAGGAGGACAGGGGGCTCCGCGAACACCGGGGAGCTGTTTTTT
-	TRBJ2-1	TRBV9	-	CASSVDEGSSYNEQFF	TGTGCCAGCAGCGTAGACGAGGGAAGCTCCTACAATGAGCAGTTCTTC